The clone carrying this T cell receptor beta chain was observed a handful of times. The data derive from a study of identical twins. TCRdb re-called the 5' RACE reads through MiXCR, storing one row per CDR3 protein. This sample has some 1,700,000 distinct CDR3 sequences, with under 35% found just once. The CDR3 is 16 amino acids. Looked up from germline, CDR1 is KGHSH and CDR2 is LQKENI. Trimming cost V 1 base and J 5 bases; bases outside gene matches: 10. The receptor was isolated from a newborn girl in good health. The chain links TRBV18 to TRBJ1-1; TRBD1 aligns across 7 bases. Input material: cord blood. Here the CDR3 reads CASSPLSGRGSTEAFF. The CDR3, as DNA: TGTGCCAGCTCACCACTTTCGGGCAGGGGGTCGACTGAAGCTTTCTTT.